This TCR beta chain was retrieved from a study of tumor-infiltrating lymphocytes in primary liver carcinoma. Of note for this clonotype: Mismatch with germline at one junction end may stem from a read error.

Scientists recovered RNA and DNA together from about 21-30 mg of unsorted bulk tissue. The input was around 0.5 ug total RNA; TCR beta cDNA was made from it with a constant-region primer. Library construction for TCR beta comprised three nested multiplex PCR rounds performed with slightly modified ARM-PCR. TRBV1-TRBV30 forward primers paired with a C-beta reverse primer drove the first two PCR rounds, approximately 11 cycles each. TCRdb re-called the multiplex PCR reads with MiXCR, one entry per CDR3 protein. This table holds some 30,000 distinct CDR3 sequences, around 71% found once. The CDR3 is 16 amino acids. Germline-derived CDR1 and CDR2 are SGHAT and FQDESV (reference sequence).

Specimen: liver tumor tissue from sampling region 3. The subset was: tumor region T3, left-lateral pole. V usage is TRBV11-1 and J usage is TRBJ2-2; 9 nucleotides line up with TRBD2. The sequence was obtained from a woman aged 25 to 39 with primary liver carcinoma and hepatitis B virus infection. CDR3 amino acids: CVSRRVIAGVSGELFF. The CDR3 region has the DNA TGTGTCAGCAGAAGGGTTATAGCGGGAGTGTCCGGGGAGCTGTTTTTT.